The T cell receptor beta chain described here comes from a study of cytomegalovirus exposure and HLA in healthy donors (dated by TCRdb to 2016 to 2017). In terms of the full investigation: According to an earlier analysis of 587 of the donors, 200 million or so T cells yielded 100 million or so unique TCR beta sequences and around 300 Gb of sequence data. Among almost 400 genotyped donors of the cohort, an average of around 240,000 unique TCR beta nucleotide sequences were sequenced per donor, roughly 20% of them non-productive. In a later analysis, previously published TCR beta repertoires from 666 donors were re-analyzed and high-resolution HLA genotyping was added so that TCR occurrence patterns could be studied. The study profiled the T cell repertoires of 550 to 700 subjects by immunosequencing and related them to cytomegalovirus serostatus. A separate validation cohort of roughly 130 different subjects was used in addition to the 666-subject first cohort. The aim of the study was to test whether cataloging public T cell receptors could identify signatures of past pathogen exposure. An early release covering roughly 640 HLA-typed donors comprised approximately 300 gigabases of sequencing data and around 80 million unique TCR sequences. Of the roughly 430 genotyped donors, approximately 80% fell in the genetic ancestry cluster associated with self-reported Caucasian donors. In a later genetic analysis, genome-wide SNP genotypes for about three fifths of the 666 donors were used, and that subset was treated as a discovery cohort. To decide whether each TCR beta V gene segment behaved as functional or pseudogenic, an earlier analysis of fewer than 750 of the donors relied on high-throughput TCR beta sequencing. Rather than drawing on any new phenotypic data, the later analysis identified candidate immune exposures from TCR beta sequences and the way those sequences occurred across donors. To predict cytomegalovirus infection status, the study combined high-throughput TCR immunosequencing, statistical association of individual TCRs with disease status, and machine learning. Because of strong linkage in the cohort, roughly five DR-DQ haplotypes were treated as single units for association and clustering. Both class I and class II loci were covered by HLA typing, at four-digit resolution. Donor age, sex, ethnicity and CMV serostatus were compiled alongside the repertoire data. All discovery cohort repertoires had been generated using a single sequencing platform. The number of typed donors differed by locus: roughly 629-630 for A, B, C, DRB1 and DQB1; 500 to 550 for DQA1; 606 for DPA1; and 450 to 480 for DPB1. Broader findings and caveats from the paper: At a false discovery rate of 0.05, a later analysis linked under 20,000 TCR beta sequences to specific HLA alleles. Immune exposure information for the cohort was limited to CMV serostatus. Most TCR sequences were seen in very few donors, while some public TCRs were found in many individuals. The study gave a list of 150 to 200 TCR beta chains associated with cytomegalovirus. A later analysis reported that several top co-occurrence clusters appeared linked to parvovirus B19, influenza, CMV and Epstein-Barr virus. The authors suggested that the approach could potentially be extended to other disease states and immunological phenotypes. Correlated functional status among segregating V segments might be attributable to linkage disequilibrium, but an unknown experimental factor could not be ruled out. A further reported finding was that TCR beta sequences accurately predicted the HLA-A and HLA-B alleles for most subjects in the first cohort. A later genetic analysis associated a missense DCLRE1C variant with V-gene and J-gene trimming of TCR beta chains, and an independent cohort replicated the association. In both the original and validation cohorts, the classifier was reported to diagnose cytomegalovirus status with high specificity and sensitivity. The sequencing pipeline was judged likely to have produced a cluster of highly shared sequence variants as a technical artifact. In vitro tests confirmed that a few of the cytomegalovirus-associated TCR beta chains recognize cytomegalovirus antigens. Because some donors lacked HLA typing at each locus, the association tests relied only on the typed subset. In a later genetic analysis, fewer N-insertions in productive TCRs were reported among donors in an Asian-associated ancestry cluster than the approximately 710-donor mean. A later analysis found that HLA-associated TCR beta chains were more clonally expanded and had lower generation probabilities than equally common non-associated chains. Strong co-occurrence of HLA alleles, especially DR and DQ, made assigning TCR associations to individual alleles difficult. Only TCR beta chains were sequenced in this cohort, and the absence of alpha or paired-chain data limited detectable features. Broadly in line with IMGT annotations, most TCR beta V segments showed up in productive rearrangements about 87% or about 30% of the time in an earlier analysis of 587 of the donors. The earlier analysis of almost 600 of the donors excluded 15 to 20 rarely observed V segments, including chromosome 9 orphons, because counts were too low. A later analysis found that most CMV-associated TCR beta chains appeared HLA-restricted, with HLA associations seemingly driven largely by CMV exposure. Sequencing depth was assumed to be roughly uniform across donors in the presence/absence analyses, though that assumption may not hold. A later analysis found that TCR association rates varied across HLA loci, with DRB1 alleles showing the most associated TCRs and HLA-C alleles the fewest.

As to this clone: Its antigen remains unidentified. No quality values exist for individual bases; no much larger clone is one base distant.

Libraries came from the immunoSEQ multiplex PCR assay. For the multiplex PCR, a mixture combining 60 forward primers for TCR Vbeta segments and 13 reverse primers for TCR Jbeta segments was used. The CDR3 region of rearranged TCR beta genes was amplified from genomic DNA by a multiplex PCR assay. The amplified TCR beta libraries were sequenced on the Illumina HiSeq System as 87-base-pair reads. Processing in the source paper ran as follows. A later analysis tallied approximately 87 million unique TCR beta chains across the 666 repertoires, and about 12 million of those chains were shared by two or more donors. To remove PCR and sequencing errors, raw reads were error-corrected and collapsed into unique sequences using a nearest-neighbor algorithm that merged closely related sequences. CDR3 sequences were aligned to IMGT reference sequences to assign V, D and J gene segments. For a sequence to be retained, at least a six-nucleotide match to both a V gene segment and a J gene segment was required. Rearrangements were called productive when the CDR3 lacked stop codons and stayed in frame with V and J; all others were non-productive. Following IMGT convention, CDR3 was defined as the stretch from the second conserved V-encoded cysteine up to the conserved J-encoded phenylalanine. The earlier analysis of 500 to 750 of the donors excluded any sequence lacking an unambiguous match to a single V gene segment. In an earlier analysis of roughly 600 of the donors, a V segment was called functional when productive rearrangements were above 56.7%, and segregating when the standard deviation between donors exceeded 5%. A statistical classification framework was built to diagnose cytomegalovirus status from the catalog of TCR beta chain sequences. V and J gene assignment, in a later analysis, came from comparing TCR nucleotide sequences with IMGT/GENE-DB human TR gene sequences. The TCRdist pipeline was used in a later analysis to assign CDR3 sequences and most-parsimonious VDJ recombination scenarios. In a later analysis, every TCR beta chain was defined by the combination of its CDR3 amino acid sequence and its V-gene family, and reads without a unique V-gene family were dropped. As a way to deal with suspected cross-contamination and a sequencing artifact, a later analysis dropped hundreds of nucleotide sequences that were highly shared and had low generation probability. For each public chain, a later analysis derived a clonal expansion index from normalized ranks of inferred template counts within each repertoire. In a later analysis, generation probabilities were computed using a VDJ recombination model fitted to out-of-frame rearrangements, and the results were checked against IGoR. A later analysis scored TCR-TCR, TCR-HLA and TCR-CMV co-occurrence with hypergeometric tests, applying a repertoire-size bias correction to TCR pairs. To estimate false discovery rates, a later analysis permuted the HLA or CMV assignments 20 times. In a later analysis, co-occurring TCRs were grouped using DBSCAN, and TCRdist sequence similarity was added for clustering within HLA-allele-positive subsets. For co-occurrence clustering, repertoires with fewer than 30,000 or more than 120,000 public chains were excluded, along with about five repertoires with anomalous nucleotide sharing. Entries here come from immuneACCESS through TCRdb and include only in-frame sequences with V and J called. Some clones fail to appear in such tables; in the studies checked, an unresolved V gene covers under half of the shortfall, and the cause of the remainder is unknown. The V and J calls and clone size were taken over from that table, and D and trimming were inferred from the DNA. In this sample the table shows roughly 170,000 clones, more than 65% of which occur a single time. The ten most abundant clones make up roughly 1.7% of the sample.

The cohort consisted of some 670 healthy bone marrow donors. Cohort members were all nominally healthy when sampled, although unrecorded immune exposures were likely present. The donor was CMV seronegative and belonged to the group of 350 or so seronegative cohort members. Every donor gave a peripheral blood sample, and the peripheral blood mononuclear cells from that sample were used for TCR beta sequencing. The Qiagen DNeasy Blood Extraction Kit was used to extract genomic DNA from the blood cell samples. The origin of this receptor is a woman in her thirties in good health and CMV-seronegative. Specimen: PBMCs.

The nucleotide sequence is given as TGTGCCAGCTCACCATGGGGCTCTGAAGCTTTCTTT. Its protein reads: CASSPWGSEAFF. This receptor chain uses TRBV18 and TRBJ1-1; matching of 5 bases hints at TRBD1 as the D gene. V and J are truncated by 2 bases and 6 bases respectively, leaving an intervening sequence of 7 bases. Sequences KGHSH (CDR1) and LQKENI (CDR2) are obtained from the germline V gene. Spanning cysteine to phenylalanine, the CDR3 consists of 12 amino acids. Of all the DNA, just the CDR3 is kept, 36 bases in frame from base 1.